This passage covers 10 T cell receptor beta chains from one sample sequenced in a study of T cells in Graves' hyperthyroidism and ophthalmopathy (dated by TCRdb to about 2019). Library preparation used multiplex PCR. Instrument used: Illumina HiSeq 2000. The TCR beta CDR3 regions were amplified from RNA transcripts. For the first round of RT-PCR on the TCR CDR3, the HTBI primer set was used together with the Qiagen OneStep RT-PCR kit. TCRdb trimmed public reads at Q25 via fastp, called clones via MiXCR and kept in-frame beta chains. Under each unique CDR3 protein, matching rows form one entry showing the most common genes and DNA. This sample has some 500,000 distinct CDR3 sequences in its table, and less than 25% of those were observed once. The top ten hold 11% of the sample. The sequencing sample was made of blood. These receptors were taken from a woman aged 25 to 39 with Graves' ophthalmopathy.

In its sample, this clonotype was seen many times. V and J are TRBV20-1 and TRBJ2-2, with 9 bases identical to TRBD1. The CDR3 sequence is 13 residues long. With 5 bases clipped from V and 9 bases from J, the junction kept 7 bases outside the gene matches. CDR1 is DFQATT, CDR2 SNEGSKA, per germline (reference sequence). Written as DNA, the CDR3 is TGCAGTGCTGTGGGACAGGGCGGCCGGGAGCTGTTTTTT. This translates into CSAVGQGGRELFF.

This clonotype was observed a handful of times. The CDR3, as DNA: TGCAGCGTCCAAATAGGGATGGAGGGCTACACCTTC. The encoded protein is CSVQIGMEGYTF. J is TRBJ1-2 and V is TRBV29-1; D unresolved. The CDR3 has 12 amino acids. Germline values: CDR1 SQVTM, CDR2 ANQGSEA. V lost 6 bases to trimming and J lost 8 bases, with 16 bases between them.

This clonotype has only one observation. The CDR3 sequence is CSARDSEIGQPQHF. CDR3 DNA sequence: TGCAGTGCTAGAGACTCAGAGATAGGTCAGCCCCAGCATTTT. The rearrangement uses TRBV20-1 and TRBJ1-5; D is unclear. The CDR3 sequence is 14 residues long. The germline V and J ends were trimmed by 0 bases and 6 bases, with 12 bases remaining between them. CDR1 and CDR2 (germline): DFQATT, SNEGSKA (reference sequence).

This clonotype was counted many times. The chain's CDR3 is CASSLTGYTEAFF. DNA of the CDR3: TGTGCCAGCAGCCTGACAGGGTACACTGAAGCTTTCTTT. The V and J genes are TRBV7-3 and TRBJ1-1; 7 nucleotides line up with TRBD1. This CDR3 is built from 13 residues. V gave up 5 bases and J gave up 3 bases; unmatched junction bases: 3. The V gene's germline CDR1 is SGHTA and CDR2 FQGTGA.

This clonotype was counted many times. The rearrangement uses TRBV29-1 and TRBJ1-1; a possible D gene is TRBD1 (5 bases). CDR3 length: 14 amino acids. Germline values: CDR1 SQVTM, CDR2 ANQGSEA. The V end was cut by 3 bases, the J end by 4 bases, with 15 bases between. The DNA for the CDR3 is TGCAGCGTTGAGTTGGGGGACGGCTTCACTGAAGCTTTCTTT. Residues: CSVELGDGFTEAFF.

A few counts support this clonotype. The chain joins TRBV12-3 or TRBV12-4 to TRBJ2-3, with TRBD2 as a possible D gene (6 bases). CDR3 length equals 13 residues. Trimming removed 6 bases from V and 6 bases from J, with 13 bases in between. The CDR3 here is CASSPYAGDTQYF. In DNA form, the CDR3 reads TGTGCCAGCAGCCCTTACGCGGGGGATACGCAGTATTTT.

This clonotype showed up many times. The genes are TRBV6-1 and TRBJ2-7; no clear D gene. Trimming took 6 bases from V and 2 from J, leaving 11 bases between them. CDR1 is MNHNS and CDR2 is SASEGT in the germline V gene. CDR3 length: 13 residues. In nucleotides, the CDR3 is TGTGCCAGCAGCCACCCAACAACCTACGAGCAGTACTTC. Residues: CASSHPTTYEQYF.

This clonotype was seen ten or more times. This sequence joins TRBV4-1 and TRBJ1-3; possible D gene TRBD1, 5 bases. Per germline, CDR1 MGHRA and CDR2 YSYEKL. Trimming took off 2 bases at V and 2 bases at J, with 10 bases between the two ends. CDR3 length: 15 residues. In DNA form, the CDR3 reads TGCGCCAGCAGCCAATGGGGGGGGACTGGAAACACCATATATTTT. Translated: CASSQWGGTGNTIYF.

There are many counts of this clonotype. The chain links TRBV6-1 to TRBJ1-1; D is uncertain. Trimming stripped 5 bases from V and 1 base from J, with 14 bases between. CDR1 MNHNS and CDR2 SASEGT come from the germline V gene. This CDR3 has 15 amino acids. DNA of the CDR3: TGTGCCAGCAGTAAATACCGGGATCCGAACACTGAAGCTTTCTTT. This gives the protein CASSKYRDPNTEAFF.

Concerning this clonotype itself: This may be a read error: a much more frequent sequence differs by one nucleotide. The chain employs TRBV19 and TRBJ1-1; TRBD1 matches 11 bases. Germline values: CDR1 LNHDA, CDR2 SQIVND (reference sequence). This CDR3 contains 15 residues. CDR3 nucleotide sequence: TGTGCCAGCAGAGGACAGGGGGCCGAGAACACTGAAGCTGTCTTT. Protein sequence: CASRGQGAENTEAVF.